This TCR beta chain is drawn from a study of blood T cells in healthy people across ages. From germline, CDR1 is MDHEN and CDR2 SYDVKM. V was shortened by 3 bases and J by 7 bases, with 12 bases between the two germline ends. The CDR3 length is 14 residues. A second roughly 6 to 11 cycle PCR used barcoded and J-beta primers. TCRdb redid the calling of the 5' RACE reads with MiXCR, one entry per CDR3 protein. The sample holds more than 1 million distinct CDR3 sequences, 35% to 50% seen once. The clonotype comes from a woman aged 55-70 years in good health. V usage is TRBV28 and J usage is TRBJ2-2; tentative D call: TRBD1 (5 bases). Sequences were obtained from blood. The CDR3 protein is CASSFDSEGGELFF. As DNA, the CDR3 is TGTGCCAGCAGTTTCGACAGTGAAGGCGGGGAGCTGTTTTTT.